The 15 T cell receptor beta chains reported below all come from one sample, sequenced in a study of CD8 T cells in ankylosing spondylitis. Study-level points and caveats: Seven or eight highly homologous variants formed a TCR beta motif that appeared characteristic of ankylosing spondylitis blood.

No antigen is known for these receptors. Each CDR3 protein is one row after TCRdb ran MiXCR on the 5' RACE reads. The table records about 500,000 distinct CDR3 sequences, 12% of them present only once. Specimen: blood, either unsorted or a sorted T cell fraction (not recorded which). The receptors shown here come from a male donor with ankylosing spondylitis.

The chain employs TRBV5-1 and TRBJ2-2; TRBD2 matches 13 bases. V trimming: 7 bases; J trimming: 5 bases; junction bases outside the gene matches: 2. Germline V gene sequence: CDR1 SGHRS, CDR2 YFSETQ. The CDR3 spans 14 residues. DNA for the CDR3: TGCGCCAGCGGACTAGCGGGAGCAACCGGGGAGCTGTTTTTT. Its protein is CASGLAGATGELFF.

Only a few counts were recorded for this clonotype. This sequence joins TRBV14 and TRBJ1-2; D gene unclear. CDR1 SGHDN and CDR2 FVKESK come from the germline V gene. There are 13 residues in the CDR3. V was cut by 0 bases and J by 7 bases, with 9 bases left in between. The CDR3 DNA is TGTGCCAGCAGCCAAGATTCACGGCTTGGCTACACCTTC. It encodes CASSQDSRLGYTF.

This clonotype showed up just a few times. CDR3 sequence (DNA): TGCAGTGCTAGAGTTCCGGGCCTCGGTGGAGGCATTCAGTACTTC. This sequence encodes CSARVPGLGGGIQYF. The V gene is TRBV20-1, the J gene TRBJ2-4, with D tentatively TRBD2 (5 bases). Germline assignment: CDR1 DFQATT and CDR2 SNEGSKA (reference sequence). The CDR3 has 15 residues. Trimming pared 1 base from V and 9 bases from J, leaving 19 bases between.

V is TRBV12-3 or TRBV12-4 and J is TRBJ2-5; 8 bases are a match to TRBD2. The ends lost 6 bases at V and 3 bases at J; junction bases unmatched: 12. This CDR3 comprises 16 residues. CDR3 residues: CASSPGGLRGKETQYF. CDR3 bases: TGTGCCAGCAGCCCGGGAGGGCTCCGGGGTAAAGAGACCCAGTACTTC.

This clonotype was observed a handful of times. The rearrangement joins TRBV12-3 or TRBV12-4 to TRBJ2-6; D is perhaps TRBD1 (6 bases). With 7 bases removed from V and 4 bases from J, the gap between germline ends came to 17 bases. The CDR3 covers 16 residues. CDR3 DNA sequence: TGTGCCAGCATATACAGGGAACAGAAAGGGGCCAACGTCCTGACTTTC. It translates to CASIYREQKGANVLTF.

In this sample, this clonotype turned up once. Compared with germline, one end of the junction differs, possibly owing to a read error. The rearrangement joins TRBV20-1 to TRBJ2-1; the match to TRBD2 covers 15 bases. Germline-derived CDR1 and CDR2 are DFQATT and SNEGSKA (reference sequence). This CDR3 has 16 residues. The CDR3 bases are TGCTGTGCTATTTGGACTAGCGGGAGGGGTGGCGATGAGCAGTTCTTC. The encoded protein is CCAIWTSGRGGDEQFF.

For this clonotype: The CDR3 end shows no conserved phenylalanine or tryptophan, and so a read error is likely. The V call is TRBV4-1, the J call TRBJ2-5; the D gene is possibly TRBD1 (5 bases). The CDR3 is made up of 17 amino acids. Germline V gene lookup returns CDR1 MGHRA and CDR2 YSYEKL. V was trimmed by 2 bases and J by 2 bases, leaving 18 bases between them. This chain's CDR3 is CASSQLNTGSRQETQYL. The CDR3 coding sequence is TGCGCCAGCAGCCAACTTAATACAGGTAGTAGGCAAGAGACCCAGTACCTC.

This clonotype occurred a few times. The chain uses TRBV20-1 and TRBJ1-1; D is undetermined. V was trimmed by 6 bases and J by 1 base, leaving 15 bases between them. The CDR3 runs 14 residues. Germline CDR1 reads DFQATT; CDR2 reads SNEGSKA (reference sequence). In DNA form, the CDR3 reads TGCAGTGCCCGAGGGCATTCGGCGAACACTGAAGCTTTCTTT. Its translation: CSARGHSANTEAFF.

The chain couples TRBV6-7 to TRBJ2-1; TRBD2 agrees at 9 bases. TRBV6-7 is an ORF, and what it does is uncertain. Germline trimming cut 6 bases from V and 7 bases from J; bases unmatched to any gene: 16. The CDR3 is 17 residues long. As DNA, the CDR3 is TGTGCCAGCAGCCTTTCTAGCGGGACCCCTTTGGGGAATGAGCAGTTCTTC. Translation gives CASSLSSGTPLGNEQFF.

The rearrangement uses TRBV20-1 and TRBJ2-5, with 8 bases aligning to TRBD1. The CDR3 covers 13 residues. J was trimmed by 3 bases and V by 6 bases; bases with no gene match: 6. Germline V gene data show CDR1 as DFQATT and CDR2 as SNEGSKA (reference sequence). In nucleotides, the CDR3 is TGCAGTGCGGCTTTGACAGGGGAAGAGACCCAGTACTTC. Protein: CSAALTGEETQYF.

V and J are TRBV7-8 and TRBJ1-1; D might be TRBD1 (5 bases). This CDR3 has 15 residues. The V gene's germline CDR1 is SGHVS and CDR2 FQNEAQ. V was pared by 8 bases and J by 2 bases, with 18 bases between. The CDR3 loop reads CASFKGELTNTEAFF. CDR3 DNA: TGTGCCAGCTTTAAAGGGGAGTTGACAAACACTGAAGCTTTCTTT.

This clonotype was picked up a small number of times. The rearrangement joins TRBV9 to TRBJ1-1; D not resolved. Trimming removed 4 bases at V and 7 bases at J, with 8 bases between. Germline V gene data show CDR1 as SGDLS and CDR2 as YYNGEE. The CDR3 runs 11 residues. CDR3 coding DNA: TGTGCCAGCAGCCCCGGGTATGAAGCTTTCTTT. Translation gives CASSPGYEAFF.

This chain uses TRBV12-3 or TRBV12-4 with TRBJ2-1, with TRBD1 matching over 8 bases. The ends lost 5 bases at V and 2 bases at J; junction bases unmatched: 5. The CDR3 is 15 residues long. The CDR3 region has the DNA TGTGCCAGCAGTGCGGACAGGGCCACCTACAATGAGCAGTTCTTC. It translates to CASSADRATYNEQFF.

In this sample, this clonotype turned up many times. CDR3 amino acids: CSAKTGTDTQYF. CDR3 in DNA: TGCAGCGCAAAGACAGGGACAGATACGCAGTATTTT. J is TRBJ2-3 and V is TRBV29-1, with 7 bases matching TRBD1. V shed 7 bases and J 3 bases; nucleotides not matched to a gene: 4. Germline assignment: CDR1 SQVTM and CDR2 ANQGSEA. The CDR3 is made up of 12 amino acids.

This clonotype was detected only a few times. The rearrangement joins TRBV27 to TRBJ2-7; 9 bases line up with TRBD1. Trimming at V came to 6 bases and at J to 5 bases, leaving 8 bases not matched to a gene. Germline CDR1 reads MNHEY; CDR2 reads SMNVEV (reference sequence). This CDR3 region has 14 residues. This CDR3 reads CASSQGQGRDEQYF. DNA of the CDR3: TGTGCCAGCAGCCAAGGACAGGGGAGGGACGAGCAGTACTTC.